The present entry profiles one T cell receptor (beta chain) with its context. This clonotype showed up just a few times. Its antigen has not been determined. Base quality data are lacking; no much larger clone is found one base away. Instead of sorted cells or RNA, genomic DNA extracted from peripheral blood served as the source for amplifying TCR beta rearrangements. From a lookup of the germline V gene, CDR1 and CDR2 are SGHRS and YFSETQ. V and J lose 4 bases and 3 bases, and a span of 7 bases separates them. The CDR3 holds 12 amino acids from the cysteine to the phenylalanine. Only the CDR3 DNA stays, 36 bases, in frame from base 1. Using a mixed TRB-A/B primer pool, multiplex touch-down PCR amplified rearranged TRB sequences covering the V, D and J segments. Illumina adapters and sample indices were added to the amplicons in two consecutive PCR reactions performed with Phusion HS II polymerase. After gel purification with the NucleoSpin Gel and PCR Clean-up kit, the amplicons were checked using Qubit and an Agilent 2100 Bioanalyzer. Sequencing of the libraries was done on an Illumina MiSeq with paired-end, single-indexed 600-cycle runs. The authors processed their data as follows. MiXCR versions 2.12 and 3.0.5 were used to process TRB sequences. Each unique CDR3 nucleotide sequence was treated as one clone, and only productive sequences with two or more reads were kept. Repertoire metrics included Shannon diversity, evenness, clonality (one minus evenness), and alpha-parameterized diversity profiles from alpha 0 to 5. The IGoR algorithm was used to calculate generation probabilities of clones in the paired pre- and post-chemotherapy samples. TCRdb reran the public reads through fastp at Q25 and MiXCR, keeping productive beta chains. Rows merge per CDR3 protein into single entries with the most common DNA and genes. TCRdb, not the authors, supplied the V and J calls. The sample has more than 4,000 distinct CDR3 sequences on record, around 28% of them singletons. Around 33% of the sample is held by the ten biggest clonotypes.

The sample is drawn from a study of T cell repertoires in aging, cancer and after chemotherapy (dated by TCRdb to about 2019). In the study overall: Donors were distributed across six age groups ranging from 30 or younger to 70 or older, with at least three individuals included per group. Approximately 10 million TCR reads were contained in the full dataset. A cohort of roughly 220 cancer patients (roughly 90 with hematological and roughly 120 with solid cancers) was assembled, and 100 or so healthy donors were included as a reference group. Peripheral blood TCR beta repertoires from healthy donors and cancer patients were profiled to examine immunoaging and T cell reconstitution after chemotherapy. Paired pre- and post-chemotherapy samples in the hematological group came from chronic lymphocytic leukemia patients treated with fludarabine- or bendamustine-based regimens.

General conclusions and limits of the study: In both cancer cohorts, the median generation probability rose over the chemotherapy interval, which suggests that the repertoire was reconstituted through rebound thymic output. In healthy donors, the drop in TCR diversity with age came mainly from a loss of richness, whereas in cancer patients a loss of evenness also played a part. Untreated patients with hematological or solid cancers showed significantly lower blood TCR diversity and higher clonality than age-matched healthy donors. Lymphoid organ infiltration was present in the hematological cancer patients, and this infiltration may itself impair thymic emigration or the expansion of peripheral T cells. According to the authors, the repertoire data do not allow conclusions to be drawn about immunological memory after chemotherapy.

Sample: blood. The TCR was taken from a human donor with a blood cancer. This chain is built from TRBV5-1 and TRBJ1-1, with the D gene too uncertain to name. The CDR3 region has the sequence CASSAGDTEAFF. The DNA sequence is given as TGCGCCAGCAGCGCCGGCGACACTGAAGCTTTCTTT.